A selection of T cell receptor beta chains follows, all from one sample in a study of blood T cell repertoires in COVID-19. Clones were sequenced by immunoSEQ multiplex PCR, and TCRdb holds only the in-frame ones, with some missing. This sample has 97,000 or so clones, with about nine tenths found just once. Source material: peripheral blood. The receptors here all came from a man between 45 and 60 years old with acute or convalescent COVID-19. CDR3s include the opening cysteine and the closing phenylalanine or tryptophan. A D gene is named only where the DNA matches it firmly. Some rows have no size entry. The others give once, few or many, or a class for an expanded clone.

>TRBJ1-4|-|-|TRBV5-1
TGCGCCAGCAGCTCAGGGGCTCCTAATGAAAAACTGTTTTTT
CASSSGAPNEKLFF
>TRBJ2-1|-|-|TRBV2
TGTGCCAGCAGTGAAGCGGCTCCCCGCTCCTACAATGAGCAGTTCTTC
CASSEAAPRSYNEQFF
>TRBJ2-7|TRBD1|-|TRBV28
TGTGCCAGCACCTCCGACAGGGGAGAGCAGTACTTC
CASTSDRGEQYF
>TRBJ2-5|-|few|TRBV19
TGTGCCAGTAGAGGAGAGCAAGAGACCCAGTACTTC
CASRGEQETQYF
>TRBJ2-3|TRBD2|-|TRBV12-5
TGTGCTAGTGGTTTGAACCTAGCGGGAGGGCCCGGGGATACGCAGTATTTT
CASGLNLAGGPGDTQYF
>TRBJ2-1|-|-|TRBV5-1
TGCGCCAGCAGCCCTATCCAGGGGTCAACCCACAGCGAGCAGTTCTTC
CASSPIQGSTHSEQFF
>TRBJ1-2|-|once|TRBV6-5
TGTGCCAGCTCCGGTCCCGGTACCTATGGCTACACCTTC
CASSGPGTYGYTF
>TRBJ2-1|-|-|TRBV11-2
TGTGCCAGCAGCTTAGCCCTGCACGCGGGGAGTCGGCAGTTCTTC
CASSLALHAGSRQFF
>TRBJ2-7|TRBD1|-|TRBV5-1
TGCGCCAGCAGGGCGGGACAGGGGGCGACCTACTCCTACGAGCAGTACTTC
CASRAGQGATYSYEQYF
>TRBJ2-1|TRBD2|once|TRBV2
TGTGCCAGCAGTGGACTAGCACTCAATGAGCAGTTCTTC
CASSGLALNEQFF
>TRBJ2-1|TRBD2|-|TRBV5-4
TGTGCCAGCAGCTCTGCGGGAGTAAAGGAGCAGTTCTTC
CASSSAGVKEQFF
>TRBJ1-3|TRBD1|-|TRBV25-1
TGTGCCAGCAGTGAAGGAGGGGGCAGAAACACCATATATTTT
CASSEGGGRNTIYF
>TRBJ1-2|-|-|TRBV27
TGTGCCAGCAGCCTGACAGTGGGCTTGCACTATGGCTACACCTTC
CASSLTVGLHYGYTF
>TRBJ2-7|-|-|TRBV6-5
TGTGCCAGCAGTTCGTACCCCGCTTCGGGGGTGGGAGAGCAGTACTTC
CASSSYPASGVGEQYF
>TRBJ2-2|TRBD2|-|TRBV24-1
TGTGCCACCAGCGCCACGAGAGCGGGAGGACGAACCGGGGAGCTGTTTTTT
CATSATRAGGRTGELFF
>TRBJ2-1|TRBD1|-|TRBV29-1
TGCAGCGGATGGGACAGAAGCTCCTACAATGAGCAGTTCTTC
CSGWDRSSYNEQFF
>TRBJ1-2|TRBD1|-|TRBV5-4
TGTGCCAGCAGCTTGGAAGGACCCTCACAGGGGTATGGCTACACCTTC
CASSLEGPSQGYGYTF
>TRBJ2-7|TRBD1|-|TRBV3-1/TRBV3-2
TGTGCCAGCAGCCAAAGCTTATCGGACAGGAGAGGGGAGCAGTACTTC
CASSQSLSDRRGEQYF
>TRBJ2-1|TRBD2|-|TRBV9
TGTGCCAGCAGCGTAGACCCTAGCGGGAGTTGGCATGAGCAGTTCTTC
CASSVDPSGSWHEQFF
>TRBJ2-3|-|-|TRBV3-1/TRBV3-2
TGTGCCAGCAGCCAAGGGCCCAATACGCAGTATTTT
CASSQGPNTQYF
>TRBJ1-4|-|-|TRBV30
TGTGCCTGGCGACAGGCTGCAACTAATGAAAAACTGTTTTTT
CAWRQAATNEKLFF
>TRBJ1-2|-|-|TRBV28
TGTGCCAGCAGGTCGGGGGGGGCGCAGGGCTACACCTTC
CASRSGGAQGYTF
>TRBJ2-7|TRBD1|-|TRBV5-1
TGCGCCAGCAGTTTCTCAGGGGGTACCTACGAGCAGTACTTC
CASSFSGGTYEQYF
>TRBJ2-5|-|-|TRBV7-9
TGTGCCAGCAGCTCGGTCGGGGAGACCCAGTACTTC
CASSSVGETQYF
>TRBJ2-1|TRBD2|-|TRBV25-1
TGTGCCAGCAGCCTGGGACTACACGGGGAGCAGTTCTTC
CASSLGLHGEQFF
>TRBJ1-1|-|-|TRBV6-5
TGTGCCACCTTGAACAGGGTCGGTGAAGCTTTCTTT
CATLNRVGEAFF
>TRBJ1-2|TRBD1|-|TRBV3-1/TRBV3-2
TGTGCCAGCAGCCGACAGGGGGCGCCGGGCTACACCTTC
CASSRQGAPGYTF
>TRBJ1-2|-|once|TRBV14
TGTGCCAGCAGCCAGAAGAGAGGCTACACCTTC
CASSQKRGYTF
>TRBJ2-5|-|-|TRBV29-1
TGCAGCACGGCGGAAGAGACCCAGTACTTC
CSTAEETQYF
>TRBJ1-4|-|-|TRBV19
TGTGCCAGTAAAGACGTGCTGCGGAAACTGTTTTTT
CASKDVLRKLFF